This T cell receptor (beta chain) came from a study of T cell responses to AZD1222 COVID-19 vaccine. This clone appeared once. The antigen is unknown. Libraries were prepared by immunoSEQ multiplex PCR; TCRdb keeps only in-frame clonotypes and omits some of them. The sample records 100,000 or so clones, roughly 89% being singletons. In germline, CDR1 is GTSNPN, CDR2 SVGIG (reference sequence). CDR3 length equals 14 residues. The germline V and J ends were trimmed by 4 bases and 8 bases, with 17 bases remaining between them. Study results and caveats: Reports say nearly half of spike-specific TCRs go after unmutated variant regions.

The material was peripheral blood, obtained 28 days after the second AZD1222 dose. The chain carries TRBV30 and TRBJ1-4, with D perhaps TRBD1 (5 bases). The source of this sequence is an adult who received the AZD1222 COVID-19 vaccine. The CDR3 DNA follows: TGTGCCTGGAATCGTATAGCGGGGGGAGAAAAACTGTTTTTT. Protein sequence: CAWNRIAGGEKLFF.